A selection of T cell receptor beta chains follows, all from one sample in a study of blood T cell repertoires in COVID-19. Sequenced by immunoSEQ multiplex PCR; TCRdb stores in-frame clones only, minus some. The data hold approximately 100,000 clones, with 85% observed a single time. Material: peripheral blood. The receptors were gathered from a man aged 80 or over with acute or convalescent COVID-19. Both conserved end residues are part of each CDR3. A D gene is named only where the DNA matches it firmly. Clone size is given for some rows only: seen once, a few or many times, or a class if the clone is expanded.

j_call clone_size v_call d_call cdr3_nt cdr3_aa
TRBJ1-1 few TRBV11-2 TRBD1 TGTGCCAGCAGCCCCCGGGACAGTAGTTCTCTCTTT CASSPRDSSSLF
TRBJ2-2 . TRBV7-7 TRBD2 TGTGCTAGCAGCTTAGCGGGGAGCTCAGCGGGCGGGGAGCTGTTTTTT CASSLAGSSAGGELFF
TRBJ2-1 . TRBV4-3 . TGCGCCAGCAGCCCGCGGGGGCCTACCCGGAGCTCCTACAATGAGCAGTTCTTC CASSPRGPTRSSYNEQFF
TRBJ1-4 . TRBV29-1 . TGCAGCGTTCAGCACCCCGGGACTGGGGGTGAAAAACTGTTTTTT CSVQHPGTGGEKLFF
TRBJ1-5 few TRBV19 TRBD1 TGTGCCAGTAGACAAACAGGGGGCTCGAACTATCAGCCCCAGCATTTT CASRQTGGSNYQPQHF
TRBJ2-1 few TRBV24-1 TRBD2 TGTGCCACCAGTGAGCCTATAGCGGGAGGAGAAAATGAGCAGTTCTTC CATSEPIAGGENEQFF
TRBJ2-2 . TRBV28 . TGTGCCAGCAGTTTTCAGGCCGATACCGGGGAGCTGTTTTTT CASSFQADTGELFF
TRBJ2-7 . TRBV19 TRBD2 TGTGCCAGTAGTACGCTAGCGGGAAGACCCTACGAGCAGTACTTC CASSTLAGRPYEQYF
TRBJ1-2 . TRBV5-1 TRBD1 TGCGCCAGCAGGGAGGGGGCGCGTGGCTATGGCTACACCTTC CASREGARGYGYTF
TRBJ2-7 . TRBV29-1 . TGCAGCGTCATTGACGGGACTGTCCCCTACGAGCAGTACTTC CSVIDGTVPYEQYF
TRBJ2-1 . TRBV7-3 TRBD2 TGTGCCAGCAGCTTAACCAGACTAGCGGGATTACAGAATGAGCAGTTCTTC CASSLTRLAGLQNEQFF
TRBJ2-1 . TRBV10-3 . TGTGCCATCAGTGAGACAGGGAACAATGAGCAGTTCTTC CAISETGNNEQFF
TRBJ1-2 . TRBV14 . TGTGCCAGCAGCCAAGATCGCCGGGGTTTACATACAACTAACTATGGCTACACCTTC CASSQDRRGLHTTNYGYTF
TRBJ2-1 . TRBV4-1 TRBD2 TGCGCCAGCAGCCAAGACCTTGGCGGGAGGGTCCACAATGAGCAGTTCTTC CASSQDLGGRVHNEQFF
TRBJ1-4 . TRBV4-3 . TGCGCCAGCAGCCAGAACAGGGAAAAACTGTTTTTT CASSQNREKLFF
TRBJ2-1 . TRBV9 TRBD2 TGTGCCAGCAGCGTATTGTCTAGCGGCTACAATGAGCAGTTCTTC CASSVLSSGYNEQFF
TRBJ1-1 once TRBV5-4 . TGTGCCAGCAGCGTCCCCCAGGGTCTTAGGACTGAAGCTTTCTTT CASSVPQGLRTEAFF
TRBJ2-7 . TRBV7-8 . TGTGCCAGCAGCTTAGGGCACAGATCCTACGAGCAGTACTTC CASSLGHRSYEQYF
TRBJ2-1 . TRBV11-3 TRBD2 TGTGCCAGCAGCCAAAGGGCTAGCGGGGACTACAATGAGCAGTTCTTC CASSQRASGDYNEQFF
TRBJ2-7 . TRBV29-1 . TGCAGCGTCCTCGGGGTCTCGGGCTCCTACGAGCAGTACTTC CSVLGVSGSYEQYF
TRBJ1-5 . TRBV5-6 TRBD1 TGTGCCAGCAGCTCTGGGACAGGGGATACTTATAGCAATCAGCCCCAGCATTTT CASSSGTGDTYSNQPQHF
TRBJ1-4 once TRBV5-4 TRBD1 TGTGCCAGCAGCTGGACAGGGGGTAATGAAAAACTGTTTTTT CASSWTGGNEKLFF
TRBJ2-3 . TRBV10-3 . TGTGCCATCAGTGAGCCTTTAGAAGATACGCAGTATTTT CAISEPLEDTQYF
TRBJ1-1 few TRBV20-1 . TGCAGTGCTAGTAAGGGGCAGGGCTTAAACACTGAAGCTTTCTTT CSASKGQGLNTEAFF
TRBJ1-2 . TRBV7-2 . TGTGCCAGCAGCTTAGCCCCTATTTCCCGAAGCAACTATGGCTACACCTTC CASSLAPISRSNYGYTF
TRBJ1-2 . TRBV4-2 TRBD1 TGTGCCAGCAGCCAAGATCCGTTTGGCAGGGGGCAGATTGGCTACACCTTC CASSQDPFGRGQIGYTF
TRBJ1-1 . TRBV18 . TGTGCCAGCTATCAAAAGATAGAGGTGAACACTGAAGCTTTCTTT CASYQKIEVNTEAFF
TRBJ2-6 . TRBV28 . TGTGCCAGCAGTCCCCGAGCGGGCCGCTCTGGGGCCAACGTCCTGACTTTC CASSPRAGRSGANVLTF
TRBJ1-5 . TRBV21-1 . TGTGCCAGCAGCAGAGACAGGGGGCGAAGAACAGGCAATCAGCCCCAGCATTTT CASSRDRGRRTGNQPQHF
TRBJ1-5 few TRBV5-3 TRBD1 TGTGCCAGAAGTTGCCGGGACAGGGGAGTGGAGGGCAATCAGCCCCAGCATTTT CARSCRDRGVEGNQPQHF
TRBJ2-5 few TRBV28 TRBD1 TGTGCCAGCAGTTTTCCAACAGGGGGCTTTTGGGTGATTAGTGGAGAGACCCAGTACTTC CASSFPTGGFWVISGETQYF
TRBJ1-2 . TRBV28 TRBD1 TGTGCCAGCAGTCCATCGCGGAAGAAGGGCAGGGGGCACGACTATGGCTACACCTTC CASSPSRKKGRGHDYGYTF
TRBJ2-7 . TRBV5-4 . TGTGCCACCCGTTCGGCGGCGGAGAGCTCCTACGAGCAGTACTTC CATRSAAESSYEQYF
TRBJ1-1 . TRBV28 . TGTGCCAGCAGCCCCTTAAACCCGGGAAGGAAAAGAACGAACACTGAAGCTTTCTTT CASSPLNPGRKRTNTEAFF
TRBJ1-2 . TRBV2 . TGTGCCAGCAGCCCAGGCAGAGCTAACTATGGCTACACCTTC CASSPGRANYGYTF
TRBJ1-2 . TRBV5-5 . TGTGCCAGCAGCTTGTCTCGCAGGAATTTCTATGGCTACACCTTC CASSLSRRNFYGYTF
TRBJ1-2 . TRBV29-1 . TGCAGCGCCCCGACAGGTTCTAACTATGGCTACACCTTC CSAPTGSNYGYTF
TRBJ1-3 . TRBV28 . TGTGCCAGCAGTTCCTGGACATCTGGAAACACCATATATTTT CASSSWTSGNTIYF
TRBJ2-1 . TRBV13 . TGTGCCAGCAGCTCCAGGGTAGAGCAGTTCTTC CASSSRVEQFF
TRBJ1-1 . TRBV18 . TGTGCCAGCTCAACGAAGACAGGGAACACTGAAGCTTTCTTT CASSTKTGNTEAFF
TRBJ2-3 . TRBV20-1 TRBD2 TGCAGTGCTAGTACTAGCGGGAGTACAGATACGCAGTATTTT CSASTSGSTDTQYF
TRBJ1-4 . TRBV4-3 . TGCGCCAGCAGCCAAGATGGAATGCGGACAGTTAATGAAAAACTGTTTTTT CASSQDGMRTVNEKLFF
TRBJ2-3 . TRBV5-1 . TGCGCCAGCAGCACCGGGGGACTTACAGATACGCAGTATTTT CASSTGGLTDTQYF
TRBJ2-7 . TRBV6-6 . TGTGCCAGCAGAACAGGCTTAGGCGAGCAGTACTTC CASRTGLGEQYF